Here is one T cell receptor (beta chain) with its context. The entry originates in a study of cytomegalovirus exposure and HLA in healthy donors. In the study overall: The Caucasian-associated ancestry cluster contained 75% to 85% of the approximately 430 genotyped donors.

PCR involved 60 Vbeta and 13 Jbeta primers. Using immunoSEQ multiplex PCR, the repertoire was profiled, and TCRdb retains in-frame clones only, with some absent. The sample holds approximately 120,000 clones, 76% seen once. Healthy donors of bone marrow made up the group. The CDR3 consists of 13 residues. Germline CDR1 and CDR2: MNHEY and SVGAGI. Deletions cut 5 bases from V and 1 base from J, with 8 bases between. V usage is TRBV6-5 and J usage is TRBJ1-1, with D perhaps matching TRBD1 (5 bases). Sequenced sample: PBMCs. The clonotype originates from a man in his fifties in good health and CMV-seronegative. The CDR3 protein is CASSKTGNTEAFF. CDR3 nucleotides: TGTGCCAGCAGTAAAACAGGGAACACTGAAGCTTTCTTT.